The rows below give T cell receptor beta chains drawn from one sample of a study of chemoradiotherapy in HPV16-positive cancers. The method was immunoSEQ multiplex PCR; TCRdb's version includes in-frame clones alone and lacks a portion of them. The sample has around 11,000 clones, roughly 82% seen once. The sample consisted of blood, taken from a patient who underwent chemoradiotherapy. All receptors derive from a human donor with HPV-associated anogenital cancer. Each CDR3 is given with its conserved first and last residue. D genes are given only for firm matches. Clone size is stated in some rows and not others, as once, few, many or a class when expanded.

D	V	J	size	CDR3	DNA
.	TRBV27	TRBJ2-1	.	CASSSPLGQGGGTGEQFF	TGTGCCAGCAGTTCACCCCTCGGACAGGGAGGGGGGACGGGGGAGCAGTTCTTC
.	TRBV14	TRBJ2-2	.	CASSRLKNTGELFF	TGTGCCAGCAGCCGCCTAAAGAACACCGGGGAGCTGTTTTTT
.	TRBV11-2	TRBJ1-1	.	CASSLDRFEAFF	TGTGCCAGCAGCTTAGACAGATTTGAAGCTTTCTTT
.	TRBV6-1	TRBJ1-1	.	CASSEAVVYEAFF	TGTGCCAGCAGTGAAGCCGTAGTCTATGAAGCTTTCTTT
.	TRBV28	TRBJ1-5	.	CASRESNQPQHF	TGTGCCAGCAGGGAAAGCAATCAGCCCCAGCATTTT
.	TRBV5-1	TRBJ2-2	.	CASSSQGGDTGELFF	TGCGCCAGCAGCTCCCAGGGGGGGGACACCGGGGAGCTGTTTTTT
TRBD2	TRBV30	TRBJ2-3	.	CAWTSGDTDTQYF	TGTGCCTGGACTAGCGGGGACACAGATACGCAGTATTTT
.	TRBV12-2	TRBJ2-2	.	CASLVDSGGTQPWKGFSSGELFF	TGTGCAAGCCTCGTTGATAGTGGTGGGACACAACCCTGGAAGGGCTTCAGTTCCGGGGAGCTGTTTTTT
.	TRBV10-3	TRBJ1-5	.	CAISELGGGNQPQHF	TGTGCCATCAGTGAGTTGGGGGGCGGAAATCAGCCCCAGCATTTT
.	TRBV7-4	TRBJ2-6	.	CASSRLDSSQSRANVLTF	TGTGCCAGCAGCAGGCTCGACAGCTCACAAAGTCGGGCCAACGTCCTGACTTTC
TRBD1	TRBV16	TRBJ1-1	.	CASSQDGTGSPEAFF	TGTGCCAGCAGCCAAGACGGGACAGGGAGCCCTGAAGCTTTCTTT
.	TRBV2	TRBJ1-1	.	CASSPGDGTEAFF	TGTGCCAGCAGCCCGGGGGACGGGACTGAAGCTTTCTTT
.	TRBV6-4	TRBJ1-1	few	CASSGEGGTEAFF	TGTGCCAGCAGTGGAGAAGGAGGGACTGAAGCTTTCTTT
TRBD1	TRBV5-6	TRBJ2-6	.	CASSLQGAGANVLTF	TGTGCCAGCAGCTTACAGGGGGCCGGGGCCAACGTCCTGACTTTC
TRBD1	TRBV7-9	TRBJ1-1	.	CASSSRTGTTEAFF	TGTGCCAGCAGCTCCAGGACAGGGACCACTGAAGCTTTCTTT
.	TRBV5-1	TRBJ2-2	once	CASSLAESGAANTGELFF	TGCGCCAGCAGCTTGGCCGAGTCTGGGGCCGCGAACACCGGGGAGCTGTTTTTT
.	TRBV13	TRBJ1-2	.	CASSLEVGSYGYTF	TGTGCCAGCAGCTTAGAGGTGGGAAGCTATGGCTACACCTTC
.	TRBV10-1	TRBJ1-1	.	CASSDGGLNTEAFF	TGCGCCAGCAGTGATGGGGGGTTGAACACTGAAGCTTTCTTT
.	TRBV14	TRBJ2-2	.	CASSLLGGATGELFF	TGTGCCAGCAGCCTTTTAGGAGGGGCCACCGGGGAGCTGTTTTTT
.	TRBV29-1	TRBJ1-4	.	CSVGGRVNEKLFF	TGCAGCGTTGGTGGCAGGGTAAATGAAAAACTGTTTTTT
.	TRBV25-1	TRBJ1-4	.	CASSEGGGGDEKLFF	TGTGCCAGCAGTGAGGGGGGGGGAGGAGATGAAAAACTGTTTTTT
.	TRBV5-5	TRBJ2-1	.	CASSLEGGIGSYNEQFF	TGTGCCAGCAGCTTGGAAGGGGGAATAGGTTCCTACAATGAGCAGTTCTTC
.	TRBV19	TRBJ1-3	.	CASSIPGASSGNTIYF	TGTGCCAGTAGTATTCCAGGGGCCAGCTCTGGAAACACCATATATTTT
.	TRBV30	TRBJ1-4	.	CAWSVLGSSSNEKLFF	TGTGCCTGGAGTGTACTGGGAAGTTCGTCTAATGAAAAACTGTTTTTT
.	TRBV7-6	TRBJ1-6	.	CASSLGGYNSPLHF	TGTGCCAGCAGCTTAGGAGGTTATAATTCACCCCTCCACTTT
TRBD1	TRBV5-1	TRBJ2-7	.	CASSRQGVFSEGLVGEQYF	TGCGCCAGCAGCAGACAGGGGGTTTTTTCGGAGGGTCTCGTCGGCGAGCAGTACTTC
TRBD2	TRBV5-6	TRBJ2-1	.	CASSILTSGGSDNEQFF	TGTGCCAGCAGCATACTAACTAGCGGGGGGTCGGACAATGAGCAGTTCTTC